This TCR beta chain comes out of a study of OX40 agonist ivuxolimab in advanced cancers. Study summary: Ivuxolimab was administered intravenously to patients at 0.01 to 10 mg/kg every 2 weeks. Patients assigned to dose escalation were diagnosed with hepatocellular carcinoma, melanoma, renal cell or head and neck cancer.

TCRdb keeps only in-frame clones here, not all; method: immunoSEQ multiplex PCR. The sample lists about 6,500 clones, more than 75% occurring once. Study findings and constraints: In the 0.1 to 3.0 mg/kg range, CD4+ and CD8+ blood T cells had expanded clonally by week 6. The 0.1-3.0 mg/kg partial responders had among the lowest clonal expansion.

A remark on this clone: Its target is unknown.

The specimen comprised CD4+ or CD8+ T cells sorted from blood, sampled in a trial of the OX40 agonist ivuxolimab. This receptor was taken from an adult with an advanced solid tumor such as melanoma, head and neck, liver or kidney cancer.

This CDR3 reads CASGWTSQGGEQFF. CDR3 bases: TGCGCCAGCGGCTGGACTAGCCAGGGAGGTGAGCAGTTCTTC. This chain links TRBV5-1 with TRBJ2-1; 8 bases match TRBD2. CDR3 length: 14 amino acids. From germline, CDR1 is SGHRS and CDR2 YFSETQ. The V and J ends lost 7 bases and 9 bases, in that order; junction bases with no gene match: 12.